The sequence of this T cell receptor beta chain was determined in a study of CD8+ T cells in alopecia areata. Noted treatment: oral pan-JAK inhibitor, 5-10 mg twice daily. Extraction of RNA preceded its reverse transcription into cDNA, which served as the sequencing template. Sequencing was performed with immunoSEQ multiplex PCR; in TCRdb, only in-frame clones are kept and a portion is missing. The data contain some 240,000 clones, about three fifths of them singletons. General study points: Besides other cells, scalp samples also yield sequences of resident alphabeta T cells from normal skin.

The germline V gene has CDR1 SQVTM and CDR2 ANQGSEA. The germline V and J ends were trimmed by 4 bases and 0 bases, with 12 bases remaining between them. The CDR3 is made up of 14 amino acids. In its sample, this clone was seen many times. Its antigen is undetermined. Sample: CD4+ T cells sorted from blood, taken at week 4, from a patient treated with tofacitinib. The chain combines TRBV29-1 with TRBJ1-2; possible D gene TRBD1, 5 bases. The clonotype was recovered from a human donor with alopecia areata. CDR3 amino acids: CSVATSTANYGYTF. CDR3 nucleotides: TGCAGCGTTGCTACCTCGACAGCTAACTATGGCTACACCTTC.